These 6 T cell receptor beta chains came from one sample sequenced in a study of cytomegalovirus exposure and HLA in healthy donors. The PCR used 60 Vbeta and 13 Jbeta primers. Assay used: immunoSEQ multiplex PCR; TCRdb lists only in-frame clones, some missing. The repertoire holds hundreds of thousands of clones, with roughly 80% as singletons. Sequences were obtained from PBMCs. The receptor set was obtained from a man aged 25 to 40 in good health and CMV-seronegative.

This clone came up a few times. The rearrangement links TRBV6-9 to TRBJ2-3, with a weak D call TRBD1 (6 bases). This CDR3 is built from 10 residues. Germline V gene lookup returns CDR1 MNHGY and CDR2 SVAAGI. V lost 10 bases to trimming and J lost 6 bases, with 8 bases between them. CDR3 amino acids: CAMQGDTQYF. The DNA for the CDR3 is TGTGCCATGCAGGGGGATACGCAGTATTTT.

This clone turned up a few times. The gene calls are TRBV4-1 and TRBJ1-5; possibly TRBD1 for D (5 bases). The V gene lost 0 bases and the J gene lost 4 bases, with 13 bases spanning the gap. CDR1 and CDR2 (germline): MGHRA, YSYEKL. The CDR3 runs to 16 residues. The CDR3 DNA reads TGCGCCAGCAGCCAAGAACGTAGGGGTTCGAATCAGCCCCAGCATTTT. As protein: CASSQERRGSNQPQHF.

The chain carries TRBV9 and TRBJ2-1; 11 positions agree with TRBD2. This CDR3 contains 15 residues. V lost 2 bases and J lost 7; bases outside the gene matches: 5. Germline assignment: CDR1 SGDLS and CDR2 YYNGEE. The CDR3 DNA reads as TGTGCCAGCAGCGTCGGGACTAGCGGTGGGAATGAGCAGTTCTTC. Translation gives CASSVGTSGGNEQFF.

This sequence joins TRBV7-2 and TRBJ2-3; 9 bases line up with TRBD1. CDR1 and CDR2 from the germline V gene are SGHTA and FQGNSA. This CDR3 is built from 17 residues. The J segment lost 2 bases and the V segment lost 5 bases, leaving 11 bases of the junction unmatched. The CDR3: CASSHPRDRVVTDTQYF. The DNA for the CDR3 is TGTGCCAGCAGCCACCCTCGGGACAGGGTAGTCACAGATACGCAGTATTTT.

This clone was picked up one time. J is TRBJ2-3 and V is TRBV9; 7 bases align to TRBD2. The CDR3 runs to 15 residues. Germline CDR1 reads SGDLS; CDR2 reads YYNGEE. Trimming at V came to 4 bases and at J to 1 base, leaving 6 bases not matched to a gene. CDR3 amino acids: CASSSERGRTDTQYF. In DNA form, the CDR3 reads TGTGCCAGCAGCTCTGAGCGGGGCCGCACAGATACGCAGTATTTT.

V is TRBV5-1 and J is TRBJ2-3, with 8 bases lining up with TRBD2. The CDR3 sequence is 13 residues long. Per the germline V gene, CDR1 is SGHRS and CDR2 is YFSETQ. With 4 bases clipped from V and 5 bases from J, the junction kept 3 bases outside the gene matches. The DNA of the CDR3 is TGCGCCAGCAGCAGGGGACTAGGAGATACGCAGTATTTT. Its protein is CASSRGLGDTQYF.